These 31 T cell receptor beta chains share one sample of origin, sequenced in a study of T cells in localized non-small cell lung cancer. Method: immunoSEQ multiplex PCR; TCRdb's copy keeps in-frame clones and lacks some. Found here are fewer than 100,000 clones, about 87% of them singletons; the top ten hold 15%. The sequences come from peripheral blood, collected before any cancer treatment. These TCRs come from a man aged 40 to 69 with stage I squamous cell lung carcinoma.

The chain employs TRBV18 and TRBJ1-2; the match to TRBD1 covers 9 bases. J lost 3 bases, V lost 1 base, and 9 bases had no gene match. Germline V gene sequence: CDR1 KGHSH, CDR2 LQKENI. CDR3 size: 17 residues. The CDR3 sequence: CASSPRDRVKVDYGYTF. The CDR3 DNA reads TGTGCCAGCTCACCACGGGACAGGGTTAAAGTCGACTATGGCTACACCTTC.

The CDR3 DNA sequence: TGTGCCAGCAGCTCAACCGGGACAGATGGCTACACCTTC. Its protein product is CASSSTGTDGYTF. V gene TRBV5-4 combines with J gene TRBJ1-2; 7 bases map to TRBD1. V was clipped by 3 bases and J by 6 bases; unmatched bases: 5. The CDR3 is made up of 13 amino acids. Looked up from germline, CDR1 is SGHNT and CDR2 is YYREEE (reference sequence).

The chain has TRBV15 and TRBJ1-4; the match to TRBD1 covers 7 bases. From germline, CDR1 is LNHNV and CDR2 YYDKDF (reference sequence). The CDR3 totals 15 residues. After removal of 4 bases from V and 5 bases from J, the junction contained 7 bases not matched to a gene. DNA of the CDR3: TGTGCCACCAGCATCGACAGGGTTCAAAATGAAAAACTGTTTTTT. Amino acids: CATSIDRVQNEKLFF.

V is TRBV19 and J is TRBJ1-2, with TRBD1 as a possible D gene (6 bases). The CDR3 sequence is 14 residues long. The germline V gene has CDR1 LNHDA and CDR2 SQIVND (reference sequence). The CDR3 loop reads CDLKAGGEDYGYTF. Written as DNA, the CDR3 is TGTGACCTCAAGGCGGGGGGCGAGGACTATGGCTACACCTTC.

The genes are TRBV16 and TRBJ1-1; D possibly corresponds to TRBD1 (6 bases). This CDR3 is built from 13 residues. V was clipped by 0 bases and J by 6 bases, with 8 bases between them. CDR1 is KGHSY, CDR2 FQNENV, per germline. In DNA form, the CDR3 reads TGTGCCAGCAGCCAATCGGGGGGCCCTGAAGCTTTCTTT. This gives the protein CASSQSGGPEAFF.

This rearrangement joins TRBV9 to TRBJ1-1; tentative D call: TRBD1 (6 bases). Trimming pared 0 bases from V and 14 bases from J, leaving 17 bases between. Looked up from germline, CDR1 is SGDLS and CDR2 is YYNGEE. The CDR3 contains 13 residues. This CDR3 reads CASSVASTGFVFF. CDR3 DNA: TGTGCCAGCAGCGTAGCCTCAACAGGGTTTGTCTTCTTT.

This clone was recorded once. The gene calls are TRBV9 and TRBJ2-5, with 8 bases lining up with TRBD1. The CDR3 runs to 15 residues. J was trimmed by 1 base and V by 0 bases; bases with no gene match: 2. From germline, CDR1 is SGDLS and CDR2 YYNGEE. The CDR3 spells CASSVDQGAQETQYF. The CDR3 nucleotides are TGTGCCAGCAGCGTAGATCAGGGGGCCCAAGAGACCCAGTACTTC.

The V gene is TRBV6-5, the J gene TRBJ1-1; perhaps TRBD1 as D (5 bases). The V and J ends lost 6 bases and 0 bases respectively, with 14 bases between them. The V gene's germline CDR1 is MNHEY and CDR2 SVGAGI. The CDR3 contains 15 residues. The CDR3: CASSRPGAMNTEAFF. Here the CDR3 DNA reads TGTGCCAGCAGCCGTCCCGGGGCAATGAACACTGAAGCTTTCTTT.

The chain uses TRBV30 and TRBJ2-2, with 7 nucleotides matching TRBD2. Germline V gene data show CDR1 as GTSNPN and CDR2 as SVGIG (reference sequence). The CDR3 loop spans 14 amino acids. The V segment lost 4 bases and the J segment 6 bases; nucleotides outside the gene matches: 8. Here the CDR3 DNA reads TGTGCCTGGACGAAGCGGGATCGATCCGGGGAGCTGTTTTTT. Translation gives CAWTKRDRSGELFF.

The chain recombines TRBV11-3 with TRBJ2-1; TRBD2 matches at 13 bases. This CDR3 has 15 residues. V lost 5 bases and J lost 5; bases outside the gene matches: 3. CDR1 SGHNT and CDR2 YENEEA come from the germline V gene. The CDR3 region has the DNA TGTGCCAGCAGCCCGACTAGCGGGGGGAACAATGAGCAGTTCTTC. Its translation is CASSPTSGGNNEQFF.

This clone has just a few counts. The chain recombines TRBV27 with TRBJ2-3; D is possibly TRBD2 (6 bases). This CDR3 comprises 12 residues. CDR1 and CDR2 from the germline V gene are MNHEY and SMNVEV (reference sequence). V dropped 5 bases and J dropped 4 bases, with 7 bases sitting between them. The CDR3 nucleotides read TGTGCCAGCAGTGCGGGGTCAGATACGCAGTATTTT. It is translated as CASSAGSDTQYF.

The chain links TRBV10-3 to TRBJ1-3; no definite D call. The CDR3 has 16 amino acids. Germline CDR1 and CDR2: ENHRY and SYGVKD. V lost 4 bases and J lost 0, with 13 bases in between. CDR3 sequence (DNA): TGTGCCATCAGTGGTCAAGACTTCTACTCTGGAAACACCATATATTTT. It yields the protein CAISGQDFYSGNTIYF.

This chain joins TRBV2 and TRBJ2-6; 7 bases line up with TRBD1. Germline trimming cut 4 bases from V and 4 bases from J; bases unmatched to any gene: 13. CDR1 and CDR2 (germline): SNHLY, FYNNEI. This CDR3 is built from 18 residues. CDR3 protein: CASSGGSNRGSGANVLTF. DNA for the CDR3: TGTGCCAGCAGTGGGGGGTCTAACAGGGGCTCAGGGGCCAACGTCCTGACTTTC. Variable domain in full (rest from reference TRBV2 and TRBJ2-6): EPEVTQTPSHQVTQMGQEVILRCVPISNHLYFYWYRQILGQKVEFLVSFYNNEISEKSEIFDDQFSVERPDGSNFTLKIRSTKLEDSAMYFCASSGGSNRGSGANVLTFGAGSRLTVL.

The chain joins TRBV7-8 to TRBJ2-1; D is possibly TRBD2 (5 bases). This CDR3 contains 17 residues. Trimming removed 5 bases at V and 0 bases at J, with 17 bases between. Germline V lookup: CDR1 SGHVS, CDR2 FQNEAQ. The CDR3 DNA follows: TGTGCCAGCAGCCGGCTTATCAGGCGGGCCTCCTACAATGAGCAGTTCTTC. Translating gives CASSRLIRRASYNEQFF.

V usage is TRBV11-2 and J usage is TRBJ2-1, with 12 bases fitting TRBD2. The junction had 7 bases not matched to a gene; V was cut back by 4 bases and J by 0 bases. The CDR3 has 18 amino acids. Germline CDR1 SGHAT, CDR2 FQNNGV. The CDR3 sequence: CASSSSGGASSSYNEQFF. For the CDR3, the DNA is TGTGCCAGCAGCTCTAGCGGGGGGGCATCGAGCTCCTACAATGAGCAGTTCTTC.

The chain is built from TRBV7-3 and TRBJ1-1, with a weak D call TRBD1 (5 bases). The V end was cut by 5 bases, the J end by 5 bases, with 12 bases between. The CDR3 runs to 13 residues. Germline V gene data show CDR1 as SGHTA and CDR2 as FQGTGA. As DNA, the CDR3 is TGTGCCAGCAGCCTGCTGGACAAGACTGAAGCTTTCTTT. The encoded protein is CASSLLDKTEAFF.

This sequence joins TRBV5-1 and TRBJ2-1; 10 positions agree with TRBD1. The length of the CDR3 is 16 residues. In germline, CDR1 is SGHRS, CDR2 YFSETQ. The junction had 9 bases not matched to a gene; V was cut back by 0 bases and J by 9 bases. The CDR3 bases are TGCGCCAGCAGCTTGGGATTAGACAGGGGGCAGGGTGAGCAGTTCTTC. Its translation: CASSLGLDRGQGEQFF.

This rearrangement joins TRBV7-8 to TRBJ2-4, with 8 bases aligning to TRBD2. With V trimmed by 5 bases and J by 0 bases, 6 bases remained unmatched. The germline gives CDR1 SGHVS, CDR2 FQNEAQ. This CDR3 comprises 16 residues. CDR3 region: CASSLTSGLAKNIQYF. The DNA of the CDR3 is TGTGCCAGCAGCCTCACTAGCGGATTAGCCAAAAACATTCAGTACTTC.

The chain recombines TRBV6-5 with TRBJ2-7, with 7 bases aligning to TRBD1. This CDR3 has 15 amino acids. The ends lost 6 bases at V and 0 bases at J; junction bases unmatched: 8. Looked up from germline, CDR1 is MNHEY and CDR2 is SVGAGI. The CDR3 DNA follows: TGTGCCAGCAGGAGGACAGGCGACCTCTCCTACGAGCAGTACTTC. This codes for CASRRTGDLSYEQYF.

The CDR3: CASSETESGGYTF. CDR3 nucleotides: TGTGCCAGCAGTGAAACAGAGAGCGGTGGCTACACCTTC. The V call is TRBV6-1, the J call TRBJ1-2; D not resolved. CDR1 is MNHNS, CDR2 SASEGT, per germline. The CDR3 covers 13 residues. Trimming left V 2 bases short and J 7 bases short, with 11 bases between.

This chain's CDR3 is CASSYNADKNSPLHF. DNA of the CDR3: TGTGCCAGCAGTTACAACGCGGACAAGAATTCACCCCTCCACTTT. The chain carries TRBV6-6 and TRBJ1-6; D might be TRBD1 (5 bases). Germline values: CDR1 MNHNY, CDR2 SVGAGI (reference sequence). The CDR3 contains 15 residues. The V end lost 2 bases, the J end lost 7 bases, and 12 bases lay between the germline ends.

As DNA, the CDR3 is TGTGCCAGCAGCACCAGCTTCGGTGGCTACACCTTC. Its protein is CASSTSFGGYTF. The chain recombines TRBV5-4 with TRBJ1-2; no definite D call. This CDR3 is 12 amino acids long. The germline V and J ends were trimmed by 4 bases and 7 bases, with 11 bases remaining between them. CDR1 is SGHNT, CDR2 YYREEE, per germline (reference sequence).

The CDR3 DNA sequence: TGCGCCAGCAGCCAAGAACGGACCAGGGGGCAAAGAGAGACCCAGTACTTC. As protein: CASSQERTRGQRETQYF. This chain connects TRBV4-1 to TRBJ2-5; the match to TRBD1 covers 8 bases. From germline, CDR1 is MGHRA and CDR2 YSYEKL. There are 17 residues in the CDR3. V trimming: 0 bases; J trimming: 4 bases; junction bases outside the gene matches: 10.

This clone was recorded a few times. The chain links TRBV5-1 to TRBJ2-7; D gene uncertain. The CDR3 is 11 residues long. From germline, CDR1 is SGHRS and CDR2 YFSETQ. Trimming removed 5 bases from V and 2 bases from J, with 5 bases in between. CDR3 DNA: TGCGCCAGCAGATCAACCTACGAGCAGTACTTC. Amino acid sequence: CASRSTYEQYF.

Only one count was recorded for this clone. This sequence joins TRBV18 and TRBJ2-3; a possible D gene is TRBD1 (5 bases). The germline V gene encodes CDR1 KGHSH and CDR2 LQKENI. V lost 0 bases and J 1 base, leaving 8 bases between the germline ends. This CDR3 has 15 residues. CDR3 DNA: TGTGCCAGCTCACCACCCCAGGGTGGCACAGATACGCAGTATTTT. The encoded protein is CASSPPQGGTDTQYF.

The chain combines TRBV27 with TRBJ2-3; D is possibly TRBD1 (5 bases). This CDR3 contains 13 residues. Germline loops: CDR1 MNHEY, CDR2 SMNVEV (reference sequence). Trimming pared 5 bases from V and 4 bases from J, leaving 10 bases between. CDR3 coding DNA: TGTGCCAGCAGTGGGCAGGGTTCAGATACGCAGTATTTT. It yields the protein CASSGQGSDTQYF.

The chain couples TRBV7-8 to TRBJ2-5; tentative D call: TRBD2 (5 bases). The CDR3 loop spans 15 amino acids. Per germline, CDR1 SGHVS and CDR2 FQNEAQ. V shed 5 bases and J shed 5 bases, with 18 bases lying between them. The CDR3 spells CASSPPGAGGETQYF. The CDR3, as DNA: TGTGCCAGCAGCCCCCCTGGAGCCGGCGGGGAGACCCAGTACTTC.

The chain employs TRBV27 and TRBJ2-7; D possibly matches TRBD1 or TRBD2 (5 bases each). Germline V CDR1 and CDR2: MNHEY, SMNVEV (reference sequence). The CDR3 runs to 15 residues. The V gene lost 3 bases and the J gene lost 0 bases, with 12 bases spanning the gap. The CDR3 here is CASSFGTASSYEQYF. CDR3 bases: TGTGCCAGCAGTTTTGGGACCGCTAGCTCCTACGAGCAGTACTTC.

CDR3 in amino acids: CASSEAGNNEKLFF. Written as DNA, the CDR3 is TGTGCCAGCAGTGAAGCTGGTAATAATGAAAAACTGTTTTTT. This rearrangement joins TRBV6-1 to TRBJ1-4; D not certain. CDR1 and CDR2 from the germline V gene are MNHNS and SASEGT. The V gene lost 0 bases and the J gene lost 4 bases, with 6 bases spanning the gap. The CDR3 contains 14 residues.

The chain is built from TRBV9 and TRBJ2-1; 8 bases are a match to TRBD1. The CDR3 consists of 16 residues. J gave up 2 bases and V 3 bases, and 7 bases lay outside the gene matches. CDR1 is SGDLS and CDR2 is YYNGEE in the germline V gene. The CDR3 bases are TGTGCCAGCAGCGCAGGGGGCCTTCAGGCCTACAATGAGCAGTTCTTC. Protein: CASSAGGLQAYNEQFF.

The chain is built from TRBV4-1 and TRBJ1-2, with D possibly matching TRBD1 (5 bases). The CDR3 covers 12 residues. Germline CDR1 MGHRA, CDR2 YSYEKL. Deletions cut 0 bases from V and 8 bases from J, with 7 bases between. The CDR3: CASSQETGGYTF. CDR3 nucleotides: TGCGCCAGCAGCCAAGAAACAGGCGGCTACACCTTC.